This TCR beta chain was obtained from a study of CD8+ T cells in alopecia areata. Germline values: CDR1 SEHNR, CDR2 FQNEAQ (reference sequence). This CDR3 has 15 amino acids. V lost 3 bases to trimming and J lost 0 bases, with 11 bases between them. Once RNA had been extracted, it was reverse transcribed into cDNA to act as the sequencing template. Method: immunoSEQ multiplex PCR; TCRdb's copy keeps in-frame clones and lacks some. The data show more than 200,000 clones, under 80% seen once. Patients with alopecia areata provided lesional scalp punch biopsies as well as peripheral blood. Separation by sorting yielded CD4+ and CD8+ T cells from PBMCs.

This sequence was found in a human donor with alopecia areata. The gene calls are TRBV7-9 and TRBJ1-1; D might be TRBD1 (5 bases). Here the sequenced sample was CD4+ T cells sorted from blood, taken at week 0. CDR3 DNA sequence: TGTGCCAGCAGCTTTCGCCAGGGCGTGAACACTGAAGCTTTCTTT. Translated, it gives CASSFRQGVNTEAFF. The full variable domain, completed using reference TRBV7-9 and TRBJ1-1, is DTGVSQNPRHKITKRGQNVTFRCDPISEHNRLYWYRQTLGQGPEFLTYFQNEAQLEKSRLLSDRFSAERPKGSFSTLEIQRTEQGDSAMYLCASSFRQGVNTEAFFGQGTRLTVV.